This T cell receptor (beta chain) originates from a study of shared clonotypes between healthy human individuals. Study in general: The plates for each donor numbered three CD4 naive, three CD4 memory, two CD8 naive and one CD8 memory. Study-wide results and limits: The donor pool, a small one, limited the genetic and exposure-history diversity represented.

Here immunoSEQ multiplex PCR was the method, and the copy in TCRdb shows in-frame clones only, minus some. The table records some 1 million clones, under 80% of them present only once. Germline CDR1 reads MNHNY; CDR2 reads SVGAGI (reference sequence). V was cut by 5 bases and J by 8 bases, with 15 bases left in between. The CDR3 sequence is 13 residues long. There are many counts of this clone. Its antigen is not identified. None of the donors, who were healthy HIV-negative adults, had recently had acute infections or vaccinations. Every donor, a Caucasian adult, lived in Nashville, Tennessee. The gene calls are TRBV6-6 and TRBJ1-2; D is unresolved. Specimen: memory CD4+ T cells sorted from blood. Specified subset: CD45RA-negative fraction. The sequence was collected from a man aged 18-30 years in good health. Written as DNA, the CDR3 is TGTGCCAGCAGTACAGAAGGGAGAGGCGGCTACACCTTC. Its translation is CASSTEGRGGYTF.